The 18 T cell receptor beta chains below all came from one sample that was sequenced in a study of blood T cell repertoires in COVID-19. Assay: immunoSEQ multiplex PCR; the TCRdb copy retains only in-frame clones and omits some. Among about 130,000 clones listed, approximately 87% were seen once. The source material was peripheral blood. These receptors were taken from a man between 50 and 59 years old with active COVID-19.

In DNA, the CDR3 is TGCGCCAGCAGTGCGGGGGGGAGCTCCTACAATGAGCAGTTCTTC. Amino acids: CASSAGGSSYNEQFF. The chain combines TRBV5-1 with TRBJ2-1, with 9 bases aligning to TRBD2. The V and J ends lost 5 bases and 0 bases, in that order; junction bases with no gene match: 3. Germline V gives CDR1 SGHRS, CDR2 YFSETQ. The CDR3 consists of 15 residues.

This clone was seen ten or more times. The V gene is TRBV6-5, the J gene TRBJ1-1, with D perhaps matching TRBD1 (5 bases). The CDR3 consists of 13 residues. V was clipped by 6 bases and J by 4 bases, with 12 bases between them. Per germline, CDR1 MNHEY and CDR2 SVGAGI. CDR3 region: CASSEAGGTEAFF. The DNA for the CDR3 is TGTGCCAGCAGCGAGGCGGGGGGCACTGAAGCTTTCTTT.

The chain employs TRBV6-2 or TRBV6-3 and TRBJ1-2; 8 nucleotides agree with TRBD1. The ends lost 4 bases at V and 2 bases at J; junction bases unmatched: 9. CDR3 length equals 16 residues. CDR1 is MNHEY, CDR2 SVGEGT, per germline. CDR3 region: CASSSGLRQGNYGYTF. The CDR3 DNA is TGTGCCAGCAGTTCCGGACTCAGACAGGGGAACTATGGCTACACCTTC.

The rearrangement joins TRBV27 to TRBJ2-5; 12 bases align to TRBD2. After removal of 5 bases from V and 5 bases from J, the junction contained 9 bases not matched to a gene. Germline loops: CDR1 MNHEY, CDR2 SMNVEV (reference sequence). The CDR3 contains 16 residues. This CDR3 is CASSPRLAGARETQYF. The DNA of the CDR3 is TGTGCCAGCAGTCCCCGACTAGCGGGGGCACGGGAGACCCAGTACTTC.

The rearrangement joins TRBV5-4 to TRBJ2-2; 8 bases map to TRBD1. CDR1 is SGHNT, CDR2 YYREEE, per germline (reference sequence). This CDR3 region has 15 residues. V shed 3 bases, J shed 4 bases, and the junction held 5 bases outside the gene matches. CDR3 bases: TGTGCCAGCAGCTACGACAGGGGCCCCACCGGGGAGCTGTTTTTT. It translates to CASSYDRGPTGELFF.

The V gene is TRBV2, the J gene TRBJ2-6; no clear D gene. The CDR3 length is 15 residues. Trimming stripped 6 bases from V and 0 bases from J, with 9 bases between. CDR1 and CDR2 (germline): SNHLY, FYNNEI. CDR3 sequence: CASRQFFSGANVLTF. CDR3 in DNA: TGTGCCAGCAGACAGTTTTTCTCTGGGGCCAACGTCCTGACTTTC.

In nucleotides, the CDR3 is TGTGCCAGCAGCCACCCTCTGAACAGGGAAGGTGGCTACACCTTC. Encoded protein: CASSHPLNREGGYTF. This chain joins TRBV7-9 and TRBJ1-2, with a tentative D call TRBD1 (6 bases). The CDR3 has 15 residues. Germline assignment: CDR1 SEHNR and CDR2 FQNEAQ (reference sequence). Between the trimmed V and J ends, which lost 5 bases and 7 bases, there was a span of 20 bases.

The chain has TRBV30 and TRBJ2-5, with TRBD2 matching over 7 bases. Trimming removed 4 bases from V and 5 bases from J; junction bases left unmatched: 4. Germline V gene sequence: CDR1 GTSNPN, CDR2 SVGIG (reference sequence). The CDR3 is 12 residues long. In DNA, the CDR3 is TGTGCCTGGACGACTAGCCTGGAGACCCAGTACTTC. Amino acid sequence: CAWTTSLETQYF.

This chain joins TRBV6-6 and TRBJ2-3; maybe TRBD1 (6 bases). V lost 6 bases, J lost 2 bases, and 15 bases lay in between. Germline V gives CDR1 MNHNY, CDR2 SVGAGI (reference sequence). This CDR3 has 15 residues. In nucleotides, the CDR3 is TGTGCCAGCAGCCCCGGACAGAAAAACACAGATACGCAGTATTTT. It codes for CASSPGQKNTDTQYF.

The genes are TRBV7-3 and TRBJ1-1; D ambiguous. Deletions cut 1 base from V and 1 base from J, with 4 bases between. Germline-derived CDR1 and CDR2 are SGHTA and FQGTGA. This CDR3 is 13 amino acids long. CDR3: CASSLIRNTEAFF. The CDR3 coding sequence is TGTGCCAGCAGCTTAATCAGGAACACTGAAGCTTTCTTT. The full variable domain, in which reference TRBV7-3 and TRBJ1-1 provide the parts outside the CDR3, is GAGVSQTPSNKVTEKGKYVELRCDPISGHTALYWYRQSLGQGPEFLIYFQGTGAADDSGLPNDRFFAVRPEGSVSTLKIQRTERGDSAVYLCASSLIRNTEAFFGQGTRLTVV.

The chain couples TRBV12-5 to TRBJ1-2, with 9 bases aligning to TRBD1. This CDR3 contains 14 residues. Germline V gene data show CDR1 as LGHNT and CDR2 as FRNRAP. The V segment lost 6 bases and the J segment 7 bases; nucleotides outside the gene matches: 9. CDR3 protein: CASGLTGGLAGYTF. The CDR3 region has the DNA TGTGCTAGTGGCCTGACAGGGGGTCTGGCTGGCTACACCTTC.

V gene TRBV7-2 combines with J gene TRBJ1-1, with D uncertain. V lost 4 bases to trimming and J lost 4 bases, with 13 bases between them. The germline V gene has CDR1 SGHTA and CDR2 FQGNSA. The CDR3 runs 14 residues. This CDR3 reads CASSSSEFSTEAFF. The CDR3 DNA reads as TGTGCCAGCAGCTCGTCAGAATTCAGCACTGAAGCTTTCTTT.

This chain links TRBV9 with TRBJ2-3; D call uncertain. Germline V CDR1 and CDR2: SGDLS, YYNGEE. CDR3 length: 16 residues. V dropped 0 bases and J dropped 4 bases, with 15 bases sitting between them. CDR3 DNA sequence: TGTGCCAGCAGCGTAGACTCTAATGCTCGGGCAGATACGCAGTATTTT. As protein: CASSVDSNARADTQYF.

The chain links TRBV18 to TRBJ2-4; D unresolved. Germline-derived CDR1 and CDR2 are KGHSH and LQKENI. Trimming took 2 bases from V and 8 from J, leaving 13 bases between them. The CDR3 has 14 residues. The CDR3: CASSPSTLGHIQYF. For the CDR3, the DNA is TGTGCCAGCTCACCAAGCACCCTAGGTCACATTCAGTACTTC.

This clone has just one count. The DNA for the CDR3 is TGTGCCACCAGGGGAGGTAACTATGGCTACACCTTC. Amino acids: CATRGGNYGYTF. This chain joins TRBV6-6 and TRBJ1-2; D is possibly TRBD1 (6 bases). Germline V gene data show CDR1 as MNHNY and CDR2 as SVGAGI (reference sequence). CDR3 length: 12 residues. V was shortened by 10 bases and J by 1 base, with 10 bases between the two germline ends.

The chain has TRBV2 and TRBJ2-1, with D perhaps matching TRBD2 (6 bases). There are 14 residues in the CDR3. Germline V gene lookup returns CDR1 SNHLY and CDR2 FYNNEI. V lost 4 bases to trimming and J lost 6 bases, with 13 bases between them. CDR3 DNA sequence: TGTGCCAGCAGTGTTTCGCGGGGTAGCAATGAGCAGTTCTTC. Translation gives CASSVSRGSNEQFF.

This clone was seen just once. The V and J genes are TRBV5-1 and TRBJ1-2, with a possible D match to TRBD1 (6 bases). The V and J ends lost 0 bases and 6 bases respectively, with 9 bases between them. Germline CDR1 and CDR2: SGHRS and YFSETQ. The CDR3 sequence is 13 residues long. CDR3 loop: CASSLGQDNGYTF. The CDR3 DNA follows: TGCGCCAGCAGCTTGGGACAGGACAATGGCTACACCTTC. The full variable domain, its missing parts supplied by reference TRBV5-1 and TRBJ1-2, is KAGVTQTPRYLIKTRGQQVTLSCSPISGHRSVSWYQQTPGQGLQFLFEYFSETQRNKGNFPGRFSGRQFSNSRSEMNVSTLELGDSALYLCASSLGQDNGYTFGSGTRLTVV.

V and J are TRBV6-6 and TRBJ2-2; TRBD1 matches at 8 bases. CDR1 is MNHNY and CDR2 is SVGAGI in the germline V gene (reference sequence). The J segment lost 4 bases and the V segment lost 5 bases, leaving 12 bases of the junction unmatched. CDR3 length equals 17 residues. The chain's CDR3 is CASSRQGSVSGTGELFF. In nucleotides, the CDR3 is TGTGCCAGCAGTCGACAGGGGTCGGTGAGTGGCACCGGGGAGCTGTTTTTT.